The 20 T cell receptor beta chains below were found in one sample sequenced in a study of blood T cell repertoires in COVID-19. Profiled with immunoSEQ multiplex PCR; TCRdb holds only in-frame clones, not every one. Of about 190,000 clones in the sample, roughly 84% were seen once. The specimen sequenced was PBMCs or T cells enriched from blood (not recorded which). The receptors were sampled from a woman aged 25 to 39 who had recovered from COVID-19.

The chain carries TRBV12-3 or TRBV12-4 and TRBJ1-1; D is possibly TRBD1 (5 bases). Trimming cost V 3 bases and J 4 bases, with 9 bases left between them. The CDR3 totals 13 residues. The CDR3 DNA reads as TGTGCCAGCAGTTTCAGGGTTTCCACTGAAGCTTTCTTT. It codes for CASSFRVSTEAFF.

The chain is built from TRBV6-1 and TRBJ1-6, with 7 bases that match TRBD1. V lost 0 bases to trimming and J lost 1 base; unmatched junction nucleotides: 0. There are 16 residues in the CDR3. Germline V gene lookup returns CDR1 MNHNS and CDR2 SASEGT. The chain's CDR3 is CASSEATGSYNSPLHF. DNA for the CDR3: TGTGCCAGCAGTGAAGCGACAGGGTCCTATAATTCACCCCTCCACTTT.

The V call is TRBV15, the J call TRBJ1-3, with D hard to call. Germline V gene data show CDR1 as LNHNV and CDR2 as YYDKDF (reference sequence). CDR3 size: 17 residues. Trimming took 0 bases from V and 1 from J, leaving 13 bases between them. The DNA for the CDR3 is TGTGCCACCAGCAGAGATGTGAGGAGGGTTTCTGGAAACACCATATATTTT. Protein product: CATSRDVRRVSGNTIYF.

This clone was recorded only once. This chain uses TRBV6-1 with TRBJ2-3; a weak D match, TRBD1 (6 bases). CDR1 is MNHNS and CDR2 is SASEGT in the germline V gene. The CDR3 is made up of 16 amino acids. V lost 0 bases, J lost 3 bases, and 13 bases lay in between. The CDR3 DNA sequence: TGTGCCAGCAGTGAAGCGTGGGGGCTTGGGACAGATACGCAGTATTTT. Translation gives CASSEAWGLGTDTQYF.

J is TRBJ2-5 and V is TRBV18; the D gene is possibly TRBD2 (5 bases). Trimming cost V 5 bases and J 1 base, with 11 bases left between them. The CDR3 covers 14 residues. Germline CDR1 KGHSH, CDR2 LQKENI. CDR3 nucleotides: TGTGCCAGCTCAGGGAGACTGGTCCAAGAGACCCAGTACTTC. Its protein is CASSGRLVQETQYF.

The chain is built from TRBV27 and TRBJ2-2; possibly TRBD1 for D (5 bases). CDR1 and CDR2 from the germline V gene are MNHEY and SMNVEV (reference sequence). Trimming pared 6 bases from V and 8 bases from J, leaving 10 bases between. The CDR3 totals 12 residues. In DNA form, the CDR3 reads TGTGCCAGCAGGGCCAGGGTTGGGGAGCTGTTTTTT. Amino acids: CASRARVGELFF.

V and J are TRBV11-3 and TRBJ1-1, with D uncertain. Trimming took off 5 bases at V and 2 bases at J, with 12 bases between the two ends. The CDR3 sequence is 14 residues long. CDR1 is SGHNT and CDR2 is YENEEA in the germline V gene. Here the CDR3 reads CASSQTSLNTEAFF. The CDR3 nucleotides read TGTGCCAGCAGCCAAACCTCGCTAAACACTGAAGCTTTCTTT.

The chain uses TRBV19 and TRBJ2-1; D not resolved. V dropped 5 bases and J dropped 7 bases, with 9 bases sitting between them. CDR3 length: 12 residues. The germline gives CDR1 LNHDA, CDR2 SQIVND (reference sequence). The DNA for the CDR3 is TGTGCCAGTAGTCTAAACGGGAATGAGCAGTTCTTC. Translating it yields CASSLNGNEQFF.

The V and J genes are TRBV5-6 and TRBJ2-7; the D is unclear. V lost 5 bases to trimming and J lost 5 bases, with 8 bases between them. This CDR3 has 11 amino acids. Germline lookup yields CDR1 SGHDT and CDR2 YYEEEE. The CDR3 protein is CASRRDDEQYV. The CDR3, as DNA: TGTGCCAGCAGACGAGATGACGAGCAGTACGTC.

This sequence joins TRBV11-2 and TRBJ2-7; 7 bases agree with TRBD2. The germline CDR1 and CDR2 sequences are SGHAT and FQNNGV. V lost 4 bases, J lost 0 bases, and 9 bases stayed unmatched. The CDR3 length is 16 residues. The chain's CDR3 is CASSSLGGSYSYEQYF. The CDR3 DNA sequence: TGTGCCAGCAGCTCCTTGGGGGGGTCTTACTCCTACGAGCAGTACTTC. Full variable domain (rest looked up from reference TRBV11-2 and TRBJ2-7): EAGVAQSPRYKIIEKRQSVAFWCNPISGHATLYWYQQILGQGPKLLIQFQNNGVVDDSQLPKDRFSAERLKGVDSTLKIQPAKLEDSAVYLCASSSLGGSYSYEQYFGPGTRLTVT.

The V gene is TRBV18, the J gene TRBJ1-5; no clear D gene. The CDR3 totals 13 residues. Trimming shortened V by 3 bases and J by 4 bases, and 7 bases separated the two germline ends. CDR1 is KGHSH and CDR2 is LQKENI in the germline V gene. The CDR3 loop is CASSPAGNQPQHF. CDR3 DNA sequence: TGTGCCAGCTCACCTGCGGGGAATCAGCCCCAGCATTTT. The whole variable domain, filled in from reference TRBV18 and TRBJ1-5, reads NAGVMQNPRHLVRRRGQEARLRCSPMKGHSHVYWYRQLPEEGLKFMVYLQKENIIDESGMPKERFSAEFPKEGPSILRIQQVVRGDSAAYFCASSPAGNQPQHFGDGTRLSIL.

J is TRBJ2-2 and V is TRBV11-3, with 8 nucleotides matching TRBD1. Trimming cost V 4 bases and J 1 base; bases outside gene matches: 2. The CDR3 sequence is 15 residues long. The germline CDR1 and CDR2 sequences are SGHNT and YENEEA. The CDR3 sequence is CASSSGQGNTGELFF. The CDR3 coding sequence is TGTGCCAGCAGCTCTGGACAGGGGAACACCGGGGAGCTGTTTTTT.

The CDR3 sequence is CASQAGVPEKLFF. The CDR3 DNA is TGTGCCAGCCAAGCAGGGGTCCCTGAAAAACTGTTTTTT. The J gene is TRBJ1-4, the V gene TRBV18; tentative D call: TRBD1 (6 bases). CDR1 KGHSH and CDR2 LQKENI come from the germline V gene. The CDR3 consists of 13 residues. The germline V and J ends were trimmed by 8 bases and 7 bases, with 14 bases remaining between them.

The chain combines TRBV5-1 with TRBJ2-1; no reliable D call. V was cut by 4 bases and J by 7 bases, with 12 bases left in between. Germline CDR1 is SGHRS and CDR2 is YFSETQ. The CDR3 consists of 13 residues. CDR3 residues: CASSMGLRNEQFF. The CDR3 nucleotides read TGCGCCAGCAGCATGGGTCTGCGGAATGAGCAGTTCTTC. Full variable domain (missing parts from reference TRBV5-1 and TRBJ2-1): KAGVTQTPRYLIKTRGQQVTLSCSPISGHRSVSWYQQTPGQGLQFLFEYFSETQRNKGNFPGRFSGRQFSNSRSEMNVSTLELGDSALYLCASSMGLRNEQFFGPGTRLTVL.

The J gene is TRBJ1-1, the V gene TRBV27; the D gene is possibly TRBD1 (5 bases). V lost 3 bases and J lost 1, with 15 bases in between. CDR3 length equals 16 residues. The germline CDR1 and CDR2 sequences are MNHEY and SMNVEV (reference sequence). The DNA for the CDR3 is TGTGCCAGCAGTTTGTCTAGGGGAAGTGGGAACACTGAAGCTTTCTTT. Translation: CASSLSRGSGNTEAFF.

The table lists this clone with a count of one. The chain couples TRBV28 to TRBJ2-5, with TRBD1 matching over 8 bases. This CDR3 has 15 amino acids. V shed 6 bases, J shed 1 base, and the junction held 7 bases outside the gene matches. CDR1 MDHEN and CDR2 SYDVKM come from the germline V gene. The CDR3 protein is CASSPPGQGQETQYF. CDR3 DNA sequence: TGTGCCAGCAGCCCCCCTGGACAGGGCCAAGAGACCCAGTACTTC.

CDR3 bases: TGTGCCAGTAGTACGGGGGAAAGTTTCTACGAGCAGTACTTC. Translation gives CASSTGESFYEQYF. The rearrangement uses TRBV19 and TRBJ2-7; a weak D match, TRBD2 (6 bases). The CDR3 is made up of 14 amino acids. CDR1 LNHDA and CDR2 SQIVND come from the germline V gene (reference sequence). With 4 bases removed from V and 3 bases from J, the gap between germline ends came to 13 bases.

As for this clone: Distinct nucleotide sequences in the sample also encode this CDR3. The J gene is TRBJ2-3, the V gene TRBV6-5; D is perhaps TRBD2 (5 bases). V lost 8 bases, J lost 4 bases, and 7 bases lay in between. Germline lookup yields CDR1 MNHEY and CDR2 SVGAGI. This CDR3 contains 11 residues. CDR3 nucleotide sequence: TGTGCCAGCGGACTCGCAGATACGCAGTATTTT. As protein: CASGLADTQYF.

The rearrangement links TRBV19 to TRBJ1-5; TRBD1 agrees at 12 bases. V shed 5 bases, J shed 2 bases, and the junction held 1 base outside the gene matches. The CDR3 extends over 15 amino acids. CDR1 is LNHDA and CDR2 is SQIVND in the germline V gene (reference sequence). CDR3 nucleotide sequence: TGTGCCAGTAGTGGGACAGGGGGCGGCAATCAGCCCCAGCATTTT. The encoded protein is CASSGTGGGNQPQHF.

The chain joins TRBV7-2 to TRBJ2-7; TRBD2 matches at 7 bases. The CDR3 contains 13 residues. Unmatched junction bases numbered 7, after V lost 4 bases and J lost 7 bases. Germline CDR1 SGHTA, CDR2 FQGNSA. CDR3 nucleotide sequence: TGTGCCAGCAGCTCTCAGCGGGGTCGAGAGCAGTACTTC. It specifies CASSSQRGREQYF.